The T cell receptor beta chain under discussion was sequenced for a study of CD8+CD57+ T cells in acquired aplastic anemia. Profiles of TCR beta VDJ and CDR3 were generated from a genomic DNA template. Using its own MiXCR run on the reads, TCRdb lists one record per CDR3 protein. The data show fewer than 200,000 distinct CDR3 sequences, around 60% seen once. In its sample, this clonotype was seen many times. This CDR3 is built from 14 residues. V dropped 4 bases and J dropped 5 bases, with 12 bases sitting between them. The V and J genes are TRBV12-3 or TRBV12-4 and TRBJ2-1; D is undetermined. Input material: sorted CD4+, CD8+, or CD8+CD57+ T cells (not recorded which) from PBMCs. The sequence was collected from a human donor in good health. The CDR3: CASSSARANNEQFF. CDR3 nucleotide sequence: TGTGCCAGCAGTTCAGCCCGGGCAAACAATGAGCAGTTCTTC.